This TCR beta chain was captured by sequencing in a study of beta chain features in type 1 diabetes. Overall study: All samples combined gave roughly 100,000,000 sorted cells for examination. Study-wide results and caveats: VDJ junctions from patients with type 1 diabetes contained fewer insertions and more deletions. Within each of all four CD4+ subsets, Type 1 diabetes patients had TCRB CDR3s that were moderately but significantly shorter.

Investigators reverse transcribed all isolated RNA, so they sequenced expressed TCRB transcripts. Only in-frame clones appear in the TCRdb table, and some are missing; sequencing was by immunoSEQ multiplex PCR. Of 250,000 to 300,000 clones listed, 24% are singletons. Each donor gave one heparinised blood draw averaging around 120 mL. A CD45RO/CCR7/CD25/CD127/CD95/CD27 panel sorted naive, central memory, regulatory and stem cell-like memory CD4+ cells. This clone turned up a few times. Its antigen is currently unknown. This sequence originates from a woman aged 30 to 39 with type 1 diabetes. Sequenced sample: naive CD4+ T cells from blood.

CDR3 region: CSVGTGGTEAFF. The CDR3 DNA follows: TGCAGCGTTGGTACAGGGGGGACTGAAGCTTTCTTT. The chain carries TRBV29-1 and TRBJ1-1, with 8 bases identical to TRBD1. The V gene's germline CDR1 is SQVTM and CDR2 ANQGSEA. V was pared by 4 bases and J by 5 bases, with 3 bases of the junction left unmatched. The CDR3 totals 12 residues.